The 13 T cell receptor beta chains presented below share a single source sample, sequenced in a study of blood T cell repertoires in COVID-19. Some clones are missing from TCRdb's copy, which holds only in-frame ones; the method was immunoSEQ multiplex PCR. The sample holds approximately 52,000 clones, 80% to 90% seen once. Sequencing was carried out using peripheral blood. The receptors shown here come from a man between 60 and 75 years old with acute or convalescent COVID-19.

The sample holds a few counts of this clone. The chain couples TRBV10-2 to TRBJ2-3; 9 nucleotides line up with TRBD2. CDR3 length equals 17 residues. Per germline, CDR1 WSHSY and CDR2 SAAADI. The junction had 8 bases not matched to a gene; V was cut back by 1 base and J by 3 bases. The CDR3 loop reads CASSELVRLAGTDTQYF. The CDR3 coding sequence is TGCGCCAGCAGTGAGTTGGTTAGGCTAGCGGGAACAGATACGCAGTATTTT.

The chain joins TRBV3-1 (or the pseudogene TRBV3-2) to TRBJ2-3, with 8 nucleotides matching TRBD1. The V segment lost 5 bases and the J segment 3 bases; nucleotides outside the gene matches: 7. Germline-derived CDR1 and CDR2 are LGHDT and YNNKEL (reference sequence). The CDR3 has 15 amino acids. The CDR3 bases are TGTGCCAGCAGCTCCACAGGGGGAAGAACAGATACGCAGTATTTT. Translating gives CASSSTGGRTDTQYF.

The gene calls are TRBV27 and TRBJ2-3; D is perhaps TRBD1 (5 bases). The V gene's germline CDR1 is MNHEY and CDR2 SMNVEV (reference sequence). V was cut by 3 bases and J by 1 base, with 14 bases left in between. The CDR3 runs 16 residues. The CDR3 loop is CASSFSATRGTDTQYF. The CDR3 DNA sequence: TGTGCCAGCAGTTTTAGTGCGACCAGGGGCACAGATACGCAGTATTTT.

V usage is TRBV5-1 and J usage is TRBJ1-1, with 8 nucleotides matching TRBD1. Looked up from germline, CDR1 is SGHRS and CDR2 is YFSETQ. V was clipped by 2 bases and J by 5 bases; unmatched bases: 2. This CDR3 region has 13 residues. The chain's CDR3 is CASSLQGGTEAFF. The CDR3 DNA is TGCGCCAGCAGCTTACAGGGGGGGACTGAAGCTTTCTTT.

The rearrangement uses TRBV2 and TRBJ2-7; TRBD2 matches 7 bases. The CDR3 has 15 amino acids. Germline CDR1 reads SNHLY; CDR2 reads FYNNEI. J gave up 0 bases and V 6 bases, and 8 bases lay outside the gene matches. CDR3: CASRGAGSLSYEQYF. The CDR3 nucleotides are TGTGCCAGCAGAGGAGCGGGGTCGCTCTCCTACGAGCAGTACTTC.

V usage is TRBV24-1 and J usage is TRBJ1-2; 10 bases are shared with TRBD1. The trim removed 7 bases at V and 4 bases at J, leaving 26 bases unmatched. CDR1 is KGHDR and CDR2 is SFDVKD in the germline V gene. This CDR3 has 21 residues. CDR3 in DNA: TGTGCCACCAGCAACCCGCCAGGGAAGAACCGGGACAGGGGTTTTCCCTATGGCTACACCTTC. As protein: CATSNPPGKNRDRGFPYGYTF.

This clone was observed once. The genes are TRBV2 and TRBJ1-1; D call uncertain. The germline gives CDR1 SNHLY, CDR2 FYNNEI. The CDR3 totals 13 residues. Trimming shortened V by 4 bases and J by 3 bases, and 9 bases separated the two germline ends. The CDR3 spells CASSVRTDTEAFF. The CDR3 DNA reads TGTGCCAGCAGTGTTCGCACAGACACTGAAGCTTTCTTT.

The chain has TRBV7-8 and TRBJ1-5, with 8 bases aligning to TRBD1. Looked up from germline, CDR1 is SGHVS and CDR2 is FQNEAQ. V gave up 5 bases and J gave up 0 bases; unmatched junction bases: 3. CDR3 length equals 15 residues. CDR3 nucleotides: TGTGCCAGCAGCACACAGGGGGTTAGCAATCAGCCCCAGCATTTT. Amino acids: CASSTQGVSNQPQHF.

The rearrangement joins TRBV7-2 to TRBJ2-5, with a possible D match to TRBD1 (5 bases). The germline V gene has CDR1 SGHTA and CDR2 FQGNSA. The CDR3 contains 15 residues. Between the trimmed V and J ends, which lost 5 bases and 4 bases, there was a span of 17 bases. CDR3: CASSASPAQGETQYF. The CDR3 region has the DNA TGTGCCAGCAGCGCCTCGCCAGCTCAGGGAGAGACCCAGTACTTC.

V and J are TRBV6-4 and TRBJ2-3, with 11 positions matching TRBD2. The germline V gene encodes CDR1 MRHNA and CDR2 SNTAGT. The CDR3 contains 14 residues. Trimming cost V 5 bases and J 3 bases; bases outside gene matches: 1. The CDR3 region has the DNA TGTGCCAGCAGTCGACTAGCGGGGACAGATACGCAGTATTTT. As protein: CASSRLAGTDTQYF.

V and J are TRBV6-2 or TRBV6-3 and TRBJ1-1; 7 bases line up with TRBD1. CDR1 MNHEY and CDR2 SVGEGT come from the germline V gene. Trimming at V came to 5 bases and at J to 3 bases, leaving 9 bases not matched to a gene. The CDR3 totals 15 residues. CDR3 nucleotide sequence: TGTGCCAGCAGTCGACGGACAGGTGGGGACACTGAAGCTTTCTTT. It codes for CASSRRTGGDTEAFF.

This rearrangement joins TRBV10-2 to TRBJ1-6, with a possible D match to TRBD1 (6 bases). CDR3 length equals 15 residues. CDR1 is WSHSY, CDR2 SAAADI, per germline. V shed 6 bases and J shed 10 bases, with 19 bases lying between them. The DNA of the CDR3 is TGCGCCAGCAGAGACAGGACAGCAGTTATATCACCCCTCCACTTT. Residues: CASRDRTAVISPLHF.

This clone appeared a single time. The chain links TRBV4-3 to TRBJ2-7, with D perhaps TRBD1 (6 bases). V lost 1 base, J lost 5 bases, and 15 bases lay in between. This CDR3 contains 15 residues. Per the germline V gene, CDR1 is LGHNA and CDR2 is YSLEER. The CDR3 DNA reads as TGCGCCAGCAGCCAAGTGTACAGGGAATTTGACGAGCAGTACTTC. Its protein product is CASSQVYREFDEQYF.